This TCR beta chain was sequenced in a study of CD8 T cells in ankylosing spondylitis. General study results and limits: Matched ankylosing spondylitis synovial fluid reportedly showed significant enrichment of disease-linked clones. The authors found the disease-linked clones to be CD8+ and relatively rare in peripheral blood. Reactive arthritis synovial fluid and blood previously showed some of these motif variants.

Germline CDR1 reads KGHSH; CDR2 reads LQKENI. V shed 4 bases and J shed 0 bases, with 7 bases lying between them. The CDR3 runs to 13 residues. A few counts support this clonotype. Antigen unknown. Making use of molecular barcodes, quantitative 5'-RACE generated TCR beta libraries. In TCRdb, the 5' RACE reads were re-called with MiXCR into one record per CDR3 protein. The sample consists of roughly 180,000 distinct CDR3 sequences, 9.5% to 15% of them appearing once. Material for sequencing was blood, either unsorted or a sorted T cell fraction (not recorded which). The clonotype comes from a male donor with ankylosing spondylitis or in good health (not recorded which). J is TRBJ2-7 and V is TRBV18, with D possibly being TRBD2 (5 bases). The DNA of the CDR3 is TGTGCCAGCTCACGAGGGAGCTCCTACGAGCAGTACTTC. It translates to CASSRGSSYEQYF.